This TCR beta chain was recorded in a study of blood T cell repertoires in COVID-19. V was trimmed by 5 bases and J by 2 bases, leaving 13 bases between them. Germline V gene lookup returns CDR1 SEHNR and CDR2 FQNEAQ (reference sequence). The CDR3 totals 15 residues. Under the authors' procedure: For nucleated cells, counts were estimated from reference gene primer amplification. Clones were read by immunoSEQ multiplex PCR, and TCRdb kept only the in-frame ones, dropping some. V, J and clone size derive from that table, while D and trimming were established from the DNA sequence. The sample has roughly 100,000 clones; 84% are singletons. This clone was seen a single time.

The specimen was peripheral blood. The chain employs TRBV7-9 and TRBJ1-3; D remains unclear. The receptor was derived from a human donor in a cohort sampled during active or convalescent COVID-19. CDR3 in amino acids: CASSPSTDPGNTIYF. CDR3 sequence (DNA): TGTGCCAGCAGCCCGTCTACAGATCCTGGAAACACCATATATTTT.